The 13 T cell receptor beta chains in this list originate from one sample, sequenced in a study of T-cell reconstitution after alpha-beta-depleted transplantation in children. For TCRbeta, the library was prepared with unique molecular identifiers. MiXCR, run by TCRdb on the PCR reads, gives a single entry per CDR3 protein. The sample has around 680,000 distinct CDR3 sequences, approximately 16% seen once. This material consisted of PBMCs from the stem cell graft donor, taken from the stem cell graft. These receptors came from a human donor who donated a stem cell graft to a child with acute myeloid leukemia.

This clonotype was recorded many times. V usage is TRBV20-1 and J usage is TRBJ2-7; 9 bases are shared with TRBD2. The CDR3 has 15 amino acids. V shed 0 bases, J shed 2 bases, and the junction held 5 bases outside the gene matches. CDR1 is DFQATT and CDR2 is SNEGSKA in the germline V gene (reference sequence). CDR3 DNA sequence: TGCAGTGCTAGAGACCCAGCGGGGGGCACCTACGAGCAGTACTTC. Its protein product is CSARDPAGGTYEQYF.

The V and J genes are TRBV29-1 and TRBJ1-2; D is undetermined. This CDR3 region has 17 residues. Trimming left V 0 bases short and J 4 bases short, with 21 bases between. Germline lookup yields CDR1 SQVTM and CDR2 ANQGSEA. CDR3 coding DNA: TGCAGCGTTGAAGACCCCGGGCCTAGGAGCGGATTCTATGGCTACACCTTC. Translating it yields CSVEDPGPRSGFYGYTF.

This clonotype was detected many times. The V and J genes are TRBV6-1 and TRBJ1-5, with D unclear. Per germline, CDR1 MNHNS and CDR2 SASEGT. This CDR3 is built from 14 residues. V was cut by 5 bases and J by 5 bases, with 13 bases left in between. The CDR3 sequence: CASSPRRSDQPQHF. The CDR3 region has the DNA TGTGCCAGCAGTCCCCGTCGTAGTGATCAGCCCCAGCATTTT.

The CDR3, as DNA: TGTGCCAGCAGCTTTCAGGGGGGCAGCAATCAGCCCCAGCATTTT. Protein sequence: CASSFQGGSNQPQHF. This chain connects TRBV5-5 to TRBJ1-5, with 7 bases that match TRBD1. This CDR3 is built from 15 residues. V shed 2 bases, J shed 1 base, and the junction held 3 bases outside the gene matches. Germline CDR1 SGHKS, CDR2 YYEKEE (reference sequence).

In this sample, this clonotype turned up many times. The chain is built from TRBV5-1 and TRBJ2-7; D gene uncertain. The germline V and J ends were trimmed by 4 bases and 5 bases, with 16 bases remaining between them. CDR1 is SGHRS and CDR2 is YFSETQ in the germline V gene. The CDR3 spans 14 residues. The CDR3 sequence: CASSVKFGTDEQYF. The CDR3 coding sequence is TGCGCCAGCAGCGTTAAGTTCGGAACGGACGAGCAGTACTTC. The complete variable domain, with remaining parts taken from reference TRBV5-1 and TRBJ2-7, reads KAGVTQTPRYLIKTRGQQVTLSCSPISGHRSVSWYQQTPGQGLQFLFEYFSETQRNKGNFPGRFSGRQFSNSRSEMNVSTLELGDSALYLCASSVKFGTDEQYFGPGTRLTVT.

The genes are TRBV29-1 and TRBJ1-1, with 7 bases matching TRBD1. The length of the CDR3 is 13 residues. Losses at the gene ends were 5 bases for V and 1 base for J; bases not matched to a gene: 4. The germline gives CDR1 SQVTM, CDR2 ANQGSEA. The CDR3 is CSVQGVKNTEAFF. CDR3 DNA: TGCAGCGTTCAGGGGGTAAAGAACACTGAAGCTTTCTTT.

This rearrangement joins TRBV11-1 to TRBJ2-1, with TRBD2 identical over 9 bases. Germline V gene lookup returns CDR1 SGHAT and CDR2 FQDESV (reference sequence). Trimming at V came to 3 bases and at J to 3 bases, leaving 12 bases not matched to a gene. The CDR3 has 18 amino acids. CDR3 coding DNA: TGTGCCAGCAGCTTCCCCCTAAATTGGCGGGGGGGCTACAATGAGCAGTTCTTC. It specifies CASSFPLNWRGGYNEQFF.

In its sample, this clonotype was seen many times. The chain uses TRBV20-1 and TRBJ2-1; TRBD1 is a possible D gene (6 bases). V lost 2 bases and J lost 2, with 10 bases in between. The CDR3 has 14 residues. The germline CDR1 and CDR2 sequences are DFQATT and SNEGSKA (reference sequence). The CDR3 loop reads CSARFPGAYNEQFF. DNA of the CDR3: TGCAGTGCTAGATTTCCAGGGGCCTACAATGAGCAGTTCTTC.

The CDR3 DNA is TGTGCCAGCAGCTCCGCCCCGGATCCCAACACAGATACGCAGTATTTT. It yields the protein CASSSAPDPNTDTQYF. This rearrangement joins TRBV21-1 to TRBJ2-3; TRBD1, the table's D call, was not compared with the DNA. TRBV21-1 counts as a pseudogene. This CDR3 is built from 16 residues.

The chain joins TRBV12-3 or TRBV12-4 to TRBJ2-6, with D unclear. Trimming shortened V by 6 bases and J by 4 bases, and 10 bases separated the two germline ends. CDR3 length: 14 residues. CDR3 nucleotides: TGTGCCAGCAGCCGGGTGGACGGGGCCAACGTCCTGACTTTC. Residues: CASSRVDGANVLTF.

The table lists this clonotype with a few counts. This chain connects TRBV7-2 to TRBJ1-1; D gene unclear. The CDR3 extends over 15 amino acids. Looked up from germline, CDR1 is SGHTA and CDR2 is FQGNSA. V lost 1 base and J 0 bases, leaving 9 bases between the germline ends. CDR3 coding DNA: TGTGCCAGCAGCTTAGGGGTCAATCTGAACACTGAAGCTTTCTTT. It codes for CASSLGVNLNTEAFF.

This CDR3 reads CASSPFLAGEGTGELFF. DNA for the CDR3: TGCGCCAGCAGCCCATTTCTCGCAGGGGAAGGTACCGGGGAGCTGTTTTTT. This sequence joins TRBV5-1 and TRBJ2-2; TRBD1 is a possible D gene (6 bases). This CDR3 has 17 amino acids. Germline-derived CDR1 and CDR2 are SGHRS and YFSETQ. The V and J ends lost 4 bases and 5 bases respectively, with 21 bases between them.

The chain joins TRBV6-5 to TRBJ2-4; perhaps TRBD1 as D (5 bases). Germline CDR1 MNHEY, CDR2 SVGAGI. CDR3 length equals 15 residues. Trimming stripped 2 bases from V and 1 base from J, with 9 bases between. The CDR3 DNA reads TGTGCCAGCAGTTACGGACATATGGCCAAAAACATTCAGTACTTC. Protein product: CASSYGHMAKNIQYF.